This T cell receptor (beta chain) was sequenced during a study of cytomegalovirus exposure and HLA in healthy donors. The PCR was carried out with 60 Vbeta primers and 13 Jbeta primers. TCRdb keeps only in-frame clones here, not all; method: immunoSEQ multiplex PCR. This sample has around 160,000 clones; approximately 80% occur once, and the top ten carry 13%. Germline-derived CDR1 and CDR2 are MNHEY and SVGAGI. Between the trimmed V and J ends, which lost 6 bases and 1 base, there was a span of 9 bases. This CDR3 has 13 amino acids. The receptor was isolated from a man between 35 and 55 years old in good health and CMV-seropositive. Sequenced sample: PBMCs. The chain employs TRBV6-5 and TRBJ1-1; D gene ambiguous. The CDR3 here is CASRNPGNTEAFF. CDR3 coding DNA: TGTGCCAGCAGAAACCCGGGGAACACTGAAGCTTTCTTT.